The 10 T cell receptor beta chains given below trace back to one sample, sequenced in a study of T cells in Graves' hyperthyroidism and ophthalmopathy. Amplification of TCR beta CDR3 regions was performed using RNA transcripts as template. The TCR CDR3 first-round RT-PCR relied on the HTBI primer set. TCRdb re-derived calls from the multiplex PCR reads in MiXCR, one entry per CDR3 protein. The table has 300,000 to 400,000 distinct CDR3 sequences, 21% seen once. Material for sequencing was blood. These receptors all come from a woman aged 45-65 years with Graves' hyperthyroidism.

This clonotype was detected ten times or more. DNA of the CDR3: TGTGCCAGCGGACAGGGAGAAGTCTCTGGAAACACCATATATTTT. The encoded protein is CASGQGEVSGNTIYF. This chain connects TRBV11-3 to TRBJ1-3, with TRBD1 identical over 8 bases. The CDR3 contains 15 residues. CDR1 is SGHNT and CDR2 is YENEEA in the germline V gene. Trimming removed 8 bases from V and 0 bases from J; junction bases left unmatched: 6.

Of note for this clonotype: This may be a read error: a much more frequent sequence differs by one nucleotide. This chain uses TRBV27 with TRBJ2-5; 8 nucleotides align to TRBD1. CDR3 size: 16 residues. From germline, CDR1 is MNHEY and CDR2 SMNVEV (reference sequence). The CDR3 protein is CASSQQTGAYQETRYF. The CDR3 DNA sequence: TGTGCCAGCAGCCAACAGACAGGGGCCTACCAAGAGACCCGGTACTTC.

The rearrangement links TRBV10-3 to TRBJ2-3; D possibly uses TRBD1 or TRBD2 (7 bases each). This CDR3 is 15 amino acids long. The germline CDR1 and CDR2 sequences are ENHRY and SYGVKD. Trimming removed 8 bases at V and 3 bases at J, with 18 bases between. The CDR3 DNA sequence: TGTGCCATCGACAGGGAAGGGGGAGGGACAGATACGCAGTATTTT. Protein: CAIDREGGGTDTQYF.

This clonotype was seen ten or more times. The chain has TRBV7-3 and TRBJ2-3, with TRBD2 as a possible D gene (6 bases). The CDR3 runs to 14 residues. The V and J ends lost 5 bases and 2 bases respectively, with 11 bases between them. The germline V gene has CDR1 SGHTA and CDR2 FQGTGA. This CDR3 reads CASSPSGYTDTQYF. For the CDR3, the DNA is TGTGCCAGCAGCCCAAGCGGGTACACAGATACGCAGTATTTT.

The chain links TRBV25-1 to TRBJ1-3; D might be TRBD1 (6 bases). CDR1 and CDR2 from the germline V gene are MGHDK and SYGVNS. The CDR3 loop spans 15 amino acids. Trimming took 2 bases from V and 0 from J, leaving 8 bases between them. The chain's CDR3 is CASSEGQLSGNTIYF. The CDR3 DNA follows: TGTGCCAGCAGTGAAGGACAGCTCTCTGGAAACACCATATATTTT.

This clonotype was detected many times. The genes are TRBV6-1 and TRBJ2-1; the match to TRBD2 covers 8 bases. Germline V gives CDR1 MNHNS, CDR2 SASEGT. CDR3 length: 16 residues. V shed 5 bases and J 0 bases; nucleotides not matched to a gene: 6. CDR3 region: CASSYDGGASYNEQFF. CDR3 nucleotides: TGTGCCAGCAGTTACGACGGGGGGGCCTCCTACAATGAGCAGTTCTTC.

V usage is TRBV7-8 and J usage is TRBJ1-5; a weak D match, TRBD1 (6 bases). CDR3 length equals 19 residues. The V and J ends lost 7 bases and 3 bases respectively, with 28 bases between them. CDR1 is SGHVS, CDR2 FQNEAQ, per germline. The CDR3 nucleotides are TGTGCCAGCACCCACCTAGGAGGACGCCTGGGGGGCTTCAATCAGCCCCAGCATTTT. Translating it yields CASTHLGGRLGGFNQPQHF.

The chain recombines TRBV11-1 with TRBJ2-3; TRBD2 aligns across 8 bases. Germline V CDR1 and CDR2: SGHAT, FQDESV (reference sequence). With 4 bases clipped from V and 1 base from J, the junction kept 13 bases outside the gene matches. The CDR3 is 18 residues long. The CDR3 region has the DNA TGTGCCAGCAGCTCGTATGGGACTAGGAGCCCAGGCACAGATACGCAGTATTTT. Its translation is CASSSYGTRSPGTDTQYF.

This clonotype was observed at least ten times. The V gene is TRBV20-1, the J gene TRBJ1-1; possibly TRBD1 for D (5 bases). This CDR3 spans 13 amino acids. V was cut by 6 bases and J by 11 bases, with 22 bases left in between. The germline gives CDR1 DFQATT, CDR2 SNEGSKA (reference sequence). The DNA for the CDR3 is TGCAGTGCGCAGGCCCCTAGGGGTATAGGGGCTTTCTTT. It specifies CSAQAPRGIGAFF.

In its sample, this clonotype was seen many times. In nucleotides, the CDR3 is TGTGCCAGCAGCCTTGGGGCTTACGGGAGGGCGGCGGATACGCAGTATTTT. It specifies CASSLGAYGRAADTQYF. This chain connects TRBV7-2 to TRBJ2-3; 8 bases map to TRBD2. Germline assignment: CDR1 SGHTA and CDR2 FQGNSA. Trimming at V came to 5 bases and at J to 6 bases, leaving 16 bases not matched to a gene. CDR3 length: 17 amino acids.